By share of the sample, the clone carrying this T cell receptor beta chain is medium-sized. What it binds is not known. This specimen belongs to a study of memory CD4+ T cells and cytomegalovirus serostatus. As for the study in general: Of the healthy Belgian adults, under 10 were CMV seropositive and around 22 seronegative. General study points: About 40% of the roughly 160 known CMV-associated TCRbeta sequences appeared in CD4+ memory. The CMV-associated TCR signature appears largely within the CD4+ memory repertoire.

The CDR3 runs 17 residues. The germline CDR1 and CDR2 sequences are SGHTA and FQGNSA. V trimming: 5 bases; J trimming: 4 bases; junction bases outside the gene matches: 11. The data were produced by immunoSEQ multiplex PCR, yet TCRdb's version contains in-frame clones alone and is incomplete. Among 46,000 or so clones, around four fifths were seen once, and the ten largest hold just over 0.6%. Single viable CD3+CD4+CD8-CD45RO+ cells were sorted as the memory CD4+ T cells. Total CD4+ T cells were enriched by CD4 positive selection. This rearrangement joins TRBV7-2 to TRBJ2-2; 9 bases agree with TRBD1. The source is an adult in good health and CMV-seronegative. The sample was memory CD4+ T cells from blood. The CDR3 sequence: CASSVSSGTGRTGELFF. CDR3 coding DNA: TGTGCCAGCAGCGTTAGCTCCGGGACAGGGCGCACCGGGGAGCTGTTTTTT.